Presented here are 8 T cell receptor beta chains from one specimen sequenced in a study of T cells after yellow fever vaccination (dated by TCRdb to between 2018 and 2020). In the paper's terms, the treatment or condition label means: live attenuated yellow fever vaccine strain. Library preparation used 5' RACE. Instrument on record: Illumina HiSeq 2500. The raw public reads went through TCRdb reprocessing: fastp at Q25, MiXCR clone calling, in-frame beta chains kept. One record per CDR3 amino acid sequence lists the most common genes and DNA. Here the sample has hundreds of thousands of distinct CDR3 sequences; roughly 12% occur a single time. The top ten hold around an eighth of the sample. The material sequenced was PBMCs, taken on the day of the yellow fever booster vaccination. The receptor set was obtained from a man aged 25 to 45 who received the YFV17D yellow fever vaccine.

The CDR3 DNA reads as TGTGCCAGCGGCGTTGACTACTACGAGCAGTACTTC. Protein sequence: CASGVDYYEQYF. The chain is built from TRBV28 and TRBJ2-7, with a weak D call TRBD2 (5 bases). Germline V lookup: CDR1 MDHEN, CDR2 SYDVKM. The V end lost 8 bases, the J end lost 3 bases, and 11 bases lay between the germline ends. The CDR3 extends over 12 amino acids.

This clonotype was detected a few times. This sequence joins TRBV5-1 and TRBJ2-6; TRBD1 matches at 7 bases. After removal of 3 bases from V and 0 bases from J, the junction contained 6 bases not matched to a gene. Germline assignment: CDR1 SGHRS and CDR2 YFSETQ. CDR3 length: 17 residues. The CDR3 loop is CASSYGTDSSGANVLTF. CDR3 DNA: TGCGCCAGCAGCTACGGGACAGACAGCTCTGGGGCCAACGTCCTGACTTTC.

The chain recombines TRBV14 with TRBJ2-3; D gene ambiguous. CDR1 is SGHDN, CDR2 FVKESK, per germline. The CDR3 runs to 17 residues. The V and J ends lost 1 base and 0 bases respectively, with 14 bases between them. The CDR3: CASSQGIGGTSTDTQYF. DNA for the CDR3: TGTGCCAGCAGCCAAGGTATCGGCGGAACTAGCACAGATACGCAGTATTTT.

This clonotype was seen only a few times. The gene calls are TRBV29-1 and TRBJ2-3; TRBD1 matches at 9 bases. In germline, CDR1 is SQVTM, CDR2 ANQGSEA. This CDR3 comprises 15 residues. With 1 base clipped from V and 2 bases from J, the junction kept 4 bases outside the gene matches. As DNA, the CDR3 is TGCAGCGTTGAAGGGACAGGGGATACCACAGATACGCAGTATTTT. Its translation: CSVEGTGDTTDTQYF.

The chain uses TRBV3-1 and TRBJ2-3; D is possibly TRBD1 or TRBD2 (5 bases each). Germline lookup yields CDR1 LGHDT and CDR2 YNNKEL (reference sequence). There are 12 residues in the CDR3. The V gene lost 6 bases and the J gene lost 10 bases, with 14 bases spanning the gap. CDR3 DNA sequence: TGTGCCAGCAGGGACATGGGGGATTCGCAGTATTTT. This gives the protein CASRDMGDSQYF.

This clonotype was recorded a few times. The chain has TRBV20-1 and TRBJ2-1; the D is unclear. From germline, CDR1 is DFQATT and CDR2 SNEGSKA (reference sequence). Trimming pared 8 bases from V and 0 bases from J, leaving 8 bases between. The CDR3 is 12 amino acids. The CDR3 reads CSWAVSYNEQFF. CDR3 in DNA: TGCAGTTGGGCGGTCTCCTACAATGAGCAGTTCTTC.

There are a few counts of this clonotype. V usage is TRBV14 and J usage is TRBJ2-3; tentative D call: TRBD2 (5 bases). Per germline, CDR1 SGHDN and CDR2 FVKESK. CDR3 length: 16 residues. V was shortened by 1 base and J by 2 bases, with 13 bases between the two germline ends. CDR3 nucleotide sequence: TGTGCCAGCAGCCAAGCTCTGGAGGTACTCACAGATACGCAGTATTTT. Encoded protein: CASSQALEVLTDTQYF.

This clonotype was detected only a few times. CDR3 in DNA: TGTGCCAGCAGCTTAGACCTTGGGGGCAGTGGTTCGATTCAGCCCCAGCATTTT. Amino acids: CASSLDLGGSGSIQPQHF. The gene calls are TRBV11-2 and TRBJ1-5; a possible D gene is TRBD1 (6 bases). With 0 bases removed from V and 6 bases from J, the gap between germline ends came to 21 bases. CDR1 SGHAT and CDR2 FQNNGV come from the germline V gene. CDR3 length: 18 residues.